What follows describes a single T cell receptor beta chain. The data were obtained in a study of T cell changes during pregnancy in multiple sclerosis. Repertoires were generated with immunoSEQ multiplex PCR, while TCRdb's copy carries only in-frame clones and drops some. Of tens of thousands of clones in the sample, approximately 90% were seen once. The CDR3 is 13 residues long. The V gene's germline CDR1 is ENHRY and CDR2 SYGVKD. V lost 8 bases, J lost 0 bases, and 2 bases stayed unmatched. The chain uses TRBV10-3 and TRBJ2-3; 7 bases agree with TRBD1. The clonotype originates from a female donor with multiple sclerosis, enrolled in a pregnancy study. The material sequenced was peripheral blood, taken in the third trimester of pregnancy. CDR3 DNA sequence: TGTGCCATCGGACAGGCTAGCACAGATACGCAGTATTTT. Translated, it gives CAIGQASTDTQYF.